The T cell receptor beta chain under discussion was sequenced for a study of blood T cells in healthy people across ages. Study-wide points: The lack of PBMC sorting stopped any conclusive naive versus antigen-experienced comparison.

The CDR3 totals 13 residues. Germline V gives CDR1 SQVTM, CDR2 ANQGSEA. Turning to this clonotype: Its antigen is unknown.

A second roughly 6 to 11 cycle PCR used barcoded and J-beta primers. Carrying 12 random nucleotides, a template-switch adaptor labeled each individual cDNA molecule. Each of the samples gave a minimum of 2.5 million paired-end reads that contained CDR3. TCRdb independently ran MiXCR on the 5' RACE reads; one entry per CDR3 protein. The table includes about 680,000 distinct CDR3 sequences, roughly 49% detected once. The sequence came from a woman aged 55-69 years in good health. The chain is built from TRBV29-1 and TRBJ2-7, with 9 bases lining up with TRBD1. The end of the DNA fits TRBJ2-5 better, so the J call may be wrong. The sequenced material came from blood. CDR3 bases: TGCAGCGTTGGCCCGACAGGGGGAGAGACCCAGTACTTC. This translates into CSVGPTGGETQYF.